The present T cell receptor beta chain was sequenced within a study of cytomegalovirus exposure and HLA in healthy donors. About the study: A prior analysis found fewer than 120 million unique TCR beta sequences from 150 million to 200 million T cells.

PCR primers comprised 60 Vbeta and 13 Jbeta primers. The repertoire was sequenced with immunoSEQ multiplex PCR; TCRdb's copy has only in-frame clones and lacks some. The sample holds tens of thousands of clones, roughly 60% seen once. CDR1 is SGHVS and CDR2 is FQNEAQ in the germline V gene. The CDR3 sequence is 15 residues long. V was trimmed by 2 bases and J by 4 bases, leaving 12 bases between them. Study-level points and caveats: Highly shared sequence variants in one cluster were likely a sequencing artifact.

In this sample, this clone turned up a few times. Its antigen is not known. The sample taken for sequencing was PBMCs. The chain is built from TRBV7-8 and TRBJ1-5; a possible D gene is TRBD1 (5 bases). This receptor was obtained from a male donor in good health and CMV-seropositive. This CDR3 reads CASSLSAGRNQPQHF. The CDR3 bases are TGTGCCAGCAGCTTAAGTGCGGGACGGAATCAGCCCCAGCATTTT.